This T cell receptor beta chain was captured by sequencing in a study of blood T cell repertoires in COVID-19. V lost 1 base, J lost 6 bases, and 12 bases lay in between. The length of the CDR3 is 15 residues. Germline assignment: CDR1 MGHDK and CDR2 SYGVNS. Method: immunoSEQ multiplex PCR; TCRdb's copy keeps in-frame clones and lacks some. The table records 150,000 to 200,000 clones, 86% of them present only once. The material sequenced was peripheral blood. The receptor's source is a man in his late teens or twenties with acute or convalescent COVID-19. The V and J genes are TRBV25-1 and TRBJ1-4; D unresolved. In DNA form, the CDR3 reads TGTGCCAGCAGTGAATCCCTAATGAACCATGAAAAACTGTTTTTT. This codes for CASSESLMNHEKLFF.